The 20 T cell receptor beta chains listed next were all sequenced from one sample in a study of breast tumors, draining lymph nodes, adjacent tissues. MiXCR, applied by TCRdb to the multiplex PCR reads, yields one record per CDR3 protein. The sample carries about 63,000 distinct CDR3 sequences, 45% to 60% recorded once. Sequenced material: breast tumor tissue. The receptors shown here come from a female donor with breast cancer. Some clones in this sample may be carry-over from other donors' samples.

The chain links TRBV20-1 to TRBJ1-6; TRBD1 is a possible D gene (5 bases). Germline values: CDR1 DFQATT, CDR2 SNEGSKA (reference sequence). This CDR3 is built from 15 residues. The CDR3 coding sequence is TGCAGCTCTGGTCTGGGCCGAGGGACTAGGTCACCCCTCCACTTT. This sequence encodes CSSGLGRGTRSPLHF.

The sample holds many counts of this clonotype. A junction end diverges from the germline sequence, so it may reflect a read error. The chain links TRBV6-5 to TRBJ1-5; D may be TRBD1 (5 bases). This CDR3 is 14 amino acids long. CDR1 and CDR2 (germline): MNHEY, SVGAGI. CDR3 protein: CASSHSGVHQPQHF. The DNA for the CDR3 is TGTGCCAGCAGTCACTCGGGGGTGCACCAGCCCCAGCATTTT.

This clonotype was found many times. This chain connects TRBV6-2 or TRBV6-3 to TRBJ2-7; possible D gene TRBD2, 5 bases. The CDR3 is made up of 12 amino acids. V was trimmed by 0 bases and J by 11 bases, leaving 11 bases between them. The V gene's germline CDR1 is MNHEY and CDR2 SVGEGT. The DNA of the CDR3 is TGTGCCAGCAGTTACTCGACCCGGGAAGAGTACTTC. Protein product: CASSYSTREEYF.

This chain connects TRBV10-1 to TRBJ2-2; D unclear. The V gene's germline CDR1 is WNHNN and CDR2 SYGVQD (reference sequence). Deletions cut 4 bases from V and 1 base from J, with 7 bases between. This CDR3 region has 14 residues. The CDR3 DNA follows: TGCGCCAGCAGTGCGGGCTGGAACACCGGGGAGCTGTTTTTT. Its translation is CASSAGWNTGELFF.

V is TRBV5-1 and J is TRBJ2-5; TRBD2 aligns across 12 bases. The CDR3 is made up of 17 amino acids. J gave up 2 bases and V 1 base, and 6 bases lay outside the gene matches. Germline V gene data show CDR1 as SGHRS and CDR2 as YFSETQ. CDR3 sequence: CASSLRGLAGLQETQYF. In DNA, the CDR3 is TGCGCCAGCAGCTTGCGAGGACTAGCGGGGTTACAAGAGACCCAGTACTTC.

This clonotype was counted many times. V gene TRBV4-3 combines with J gene TRBJ2-1; 8 bases map to TRBD2. This CDR3 has 15 residues. Germline CDR1 reads LGHNA; CDR2 reads YSLEER. J was trimmed by 2 bases and V by 2 bases; bases with no gene match: 2. This CDR3 reads CASSQTSGAYNEQFF. The CDR3 DNA reads TGCGCCAGCAGCCAAACTAGCGGAGCCTACAATGAGCAGTTCTTC.

There are many counts of this clonotype. V usage is TRBV4-2 and J usage is TRBJ2-6; no clear D gene. V dropped 4 bases and J dropped 0 bases, with 7 bases sitting between them. Germline V gene lookup returns CDR1 LGHNA and CDR2 YNFKEQ. The CDR3 extends over 15 amino acids. CDR3 in amino acids: CASSPDTSGANVLTF. The CDR3 DNA reads as TGTGCCAGCAGCCCCGACACCTCTGGGGCCAACGTCCTGACTTTC.

The CDR3 sequence is CATSRDRGIGEQYF. The CDR3 nucleotides are TGTGCCACCAGCAGAGATCGGGGGATTGGAGAGCAGTACTTC. This chain links TRBV15 with TRBJ2-7; TRBD2 might be the D (6 bases). Germline V lookup: CDR1 LNHNV, CDR2 YYDKDF (reference sequence). The CDR3 loop spans 14 amino acids. V lost 0 bases to trimming and J lost 7 bases, with 13 bases between them. The full variable domain, completed using reference TRBV15 and TRBJ2-7, is DAMVIQNPRYQVTQFGKPVTLSCSQTLNHNVMYWYQQKSSQAPKLLFHYYDKDFNNEADTPDNFQSRRPNTSFCFLDIRSPGLGDTAMYLCATSRDRGIGEQYFGPGTRLTVT.

This clonotype was seen ten or more times. The chain uses TRBV12-3 or TRBV12-4 and TRBJ1-5; TRBD1 is a possible D gene (5 bases). V lost 2 bases and J lost 2, with 16 bases in between. The CDR3 contains 17 residues. CDR3 coding DNA: TGTGCCAGCAGTTTAAGAGCGGGGCCTCGTGGCAATCAGCCCCAGCATTTT. Translated, it gives CASSLRAGPRGNQPQHF.

The rearrangement uses TRBV11-2 and TRBJ1-2; D may be TRBD1 (6 bases). The CDR3 contains 18 residues. CDR1 and CDR2 from the germline V gene are SGHAT and FQNNGV. V gave up 2 bases and J gave up 1 base, with 20 bases separating them. The CDR3 protein is CASSLPRGAEQGNYGYTF. CDR3 sequence (DNA): TGTGCCAGCAGCTTACCAAGGGGTGCCGAACAGGGTAACTATGGCTACACCTTC. Together with reference TRBV11-2 and TRBJ1-2, the CDR3 gives the full variable domain: EAGVAQSPRYKIIEKRQSVAFWCNPISGHATLYWYQQILGQGPKLLIQFQNNGVVDDSQLPKDRFSAERLKGVDSTLKIQPAKLEDSAVYLCASSLPRGAEQGNYGYTFGSGTRLTVV.

The genes are TRBV9 and TRBJ2-1; the match to TRBD2 covers 7 bases. Looked up from germline, CDR1 is SGDLS and CDR2 is YYNGEE. This CDR3 has 14 residues. V was pared by 3 bases and J by 8 bases, with 8 bases of the junction left unmatched. CDR3 coding DNA: TGTGCCAGCAGCGCCGGACTAGGGGAGGATGAGCAGTTCTTC. Amino acids: CASSAGLGEDEQFF.

This clonotype has a single count. The chain combines TRBV19 with TRBJ1-2, with TRBD1 matching 7 bases. V was clipped by 8 bases and J by 0 bases; unmatched bases: 6. The germline gives CDR1 LNHDA, CDR2 SQIVND (reference sequence). This CDR3 spans 14 amino acids. The CDR3 bases are TGTGCCAGTTGGGGACAGCTGTCTAACTATGGCTACACCTTC. It encodes CASWGQLSNYGYTF.

This clonotype has a count of ten or more. In DNA form, the CDR3 reads TGTGCCAGCAGTCCCCAATACGAGCAGTACTTC. Amino acids: CASSPQYEQYF. This chain joins TRBV2 and TRBJ2-7; D is uncertain. There are 11 residues in the CDR3. The V gene's germline CDR1 is SNHLY and CDR2 FYNNEI. Trimming shortened V by 5 bases and J by 4 bases, and 6 bases separated the two germline ends.

V gene TRBV6-6 combines with J gene TRBJ1-2; TRBD1 is a possible D gene (5 bases). Germline assignment: CDR1 MNHNY and CDR2 SVGAGI (reference sequence). The CDR3 length is 11 residues. CDR3 DNA: TGTGCAAGGGCAGGGAACTATGGCTACACCTTC. Translation gives CARAGNYGYTF.

This clonotype was seen a few times. The CDR3 loop is CASSEDRQLKETQYF. In nucleotides, the CDR3 is TGTGCCAGCAGTGAAGACCGACAGCTGAAAGAGACCCAGTACTTC. V is TRBV2 and J is TRBJ2-5; D possibly corresponds to TRBD1 (5 bases). The CDR3 loop spans 15 amino acids. V lost 1 base, J lost 3 bases, and 12 bases lay in between. CDR1 is SNHLY, CDR2 FYNNEI, per germline.

Of note for this clonotype: At one end the junction does not follow the germline gene, possibly because of a read error. The chain carries TRBV2 and TRBJ2-3; D gene uncertain. Germline assignment: CDR1 SNHLY and CDR2 FYNNEI. The CDR3 is made up of 16 amino acids. CDR3 DNA sequence: TGTGCCAGCAGTGAAGGTATGGGAATTGGCACAGATACGCAGTATTTC. This sequence encodes CASSEGMGIGTDTQYF.

The chain is built from TRBV19 and TRBJ1-6; possibly TRBD1 for D (5 bases). V lost 8 bases and J lost 7, with 9 bases in between. Germline values: CDR1 LNHDA, CDR2 SQIVND (reference sequence). This CDR3 spans 12 amino acids. CDR3 in DNA: TGTGCCAGTCGACAGTTAAATTCACCCCTCCACTTT. Protein sequence: CASRQLNSPLHF.

The chain's CDR3 is CARKTGMGETQYF. The CDR3 DNA follows: TGTGCCAGGAAAACAGGGATGGGAGAGACCCAGTACTTC. The rearrangement joins TRBV2 to TRBJ2-5; maybe TRBD1 (6 bases). In germline, CDR1 is SNHLY, CDR2 FYNNEI. There are 13 residues in the CDR3. Trimming shortened V by 9 bases and J by 4 bases, and 15 bases separated the two germline ends. Supplemented by reference TRBV2 and TRBJ2-5, the full variable domain reads EPEVTQTPSHQVTQMGQEVILRCVPISNHLYFYWYRQILGQKVEFLVSFYNNEISEKSEIFDDQFSVERPDGSNFTLKIRSTKLEDSAMYFCARKTGMGETQYFGPGTRLLVL.

In its sample, this clonotype was seen once. The rearrangement joins TRBV7-9 to TRBJ2-7, with a weak D call TRBD1 (5 bases). This CDR3 has 13 residues. Germline CDR1 and CDR2: SEHNR and FQNEAQ (reference sequence). Trimming took off 5 bases at V and 6 bases at J, with 14 bases between the two ends. Written as DNA, the CDR3 is TGTGCCAGCAGCACGGGCGCAGGGTTCGAGCAGTACTTC. It yields the protein CASSTGAGFEQYF.

The table lists this clonotype with many counts. The chain employs TRBV30 and TRBJ1-6, with D unclear. Germline-derived CDR1 and CDR2 are GTSNPN and SVGIG (reference sequence). This CDR3 spans 13 amino acids. Trimming cost V 1 base and J 7 bases, with 8 bases left between them. CDR3 DNA sequence: TGTGCCTGGAGTGCAGCAGTCAATTCACCCCTCCACTTT. It is translated as CAWSAAVNSPLHF.